The 26 T cell receptor beta chains reported below all come from one sample, sequenced in a study of T cell clonotyping in hematopoietic cell transplantation. As to time point: recipient sample about 28 days before transplant, after cytoreduction. The method was immunoSEQ multiplex PCR; TCRdb's version includes in-frame clones alone and lacks a portion of them. Counted here are 20,000 to 30,000 clones, around 80% occurring once; the ten biggest clones make up about 24%. The sequenced sample was peripheral blood mononuclear cells, obtained before stem cell transplant. These receptor sequences come from a woman aged 55 to 70 with acute myeloid leukemia. Some clones in this sample may be carry-over from other donors' samples.

J is TRBJ2-2 and V is TRBV7-3; the D is unclear. V lost 3 bases and J lost 0, with 8 bases in between. This CDR3 comprises 15 residues. The germline CDR1 and CDR2 sequences are SGHTA and FQGTGA. This chain's CDR3 is CASSLGGPNTGELFF. CDR3 nucleotides: TGTGCCAGCAGCTTGGGTGGCCCGAACACCGGGGAGCTGTTTTTT.

The chain is built from TRBV9 and TRBJ1-2; TRBD1 agrees at 9 bases. After removal of 3 bases from V and 7 bases from J, the junction contained 4 bases not matched to a gene. The CDR3 is 13 amino acids. The germline CDR1 and CDR2 sequences are SGDLS and YYNGEE. CDR3 in DNA: TGTGCCAGCAGCGAACAGGGGGCGCGTGGCTACACCTTC. This gives the protein CASSEQGARGYTF.

The V and J genes are TRBV7-9 and TRBJ2-2; D gene unclear. Trimming stripped 8 bases from V and 0 bases from J, with 22 bases between. The length of the CDR3 is 18 residues. Per the germline V gene, CDR1 is SEHNR and CDR2 is FQNEAQ (reference sequence). Here the CDR3 reads CASETMGVPGTNTGELFF. In DNA, the CDR3 is TGTGCCAGCGAGACAATGGGTGTCCCGGGCACGAACACCGGGGAGCTGTTTTTT.

V gene TRBV7-9 combines with J gene TRBJ1-2; 7 nucleotides align to TRBD1. Trimming at V came to 1 base and at J to 1 base, leaving 6 bases not matched to a gene. Germline lookup yields CDR1 SEHNR and CDR2 FQNEAQ (reference sequence). This CDR3 spans 16 amino acids. The CDR3, as DNA: TGTGCCAGCAGCTTAGTTGGGACAGAGGATAACTATGGCTACACCTTC. It translates to CASSLVGTEDNYGYTF.

This clone was detected once. The chain combines TRBV7-8 with TRBJ2-7; 11 nucleotides align to TRBD2. V lost 1 base and J lost 4; bases outside the gene matches: 3. Germline CDR1 SGHVS, CDR2 FQNEAQ. This CDR3 is built from 15 residues. In DNA form, the CDR3 reads TGTGCCAGCAGCTTAGGACTAGCGGGACCGTACGAGCAGTACTTC. Encoded protein: CASSLGLAGPYEQYF. Together with reference TRBV7-8 and TRBJ2-7, the CDR3 gives the full variable domain: GAGVSQSPRYKVAKRGQDVALRCDPISGHVSLFWYQQALGQGPEFLTYFQNEAQLDKSGLPSDRFFAERPEGSVSTLKIQRTQQEDSAVYLCASSLGLAGPYEQYFGPGTRLTVT.

The rearrangement joins TRBV10-2 to TRBJ2-1; D gene unclear. The CDR3 has 12 residues. The V gene's germline CDR1 is WSHSY and CDR2 SAAADI. V was shortened by 6 bases and J by 3 bases, with 6 bases between the two germline ends. The CDR3 DNA reads TGCGCCAGCAGCACCTACTACAATGAGCAGTTCTTC. Amino acids: CASSTYYNEQFF.

V gene TRBV5-6 combines with J gene TRBJ2-1; 10 nucleotides align to TRBD2. The CDR3 is 17 residues long. The J segment lost 4 bases and the V segment lost 0 bases, leaving 7 bases of the junction unmatched. CDR1 and CDR2 (germline): SGHDT, YYEEEE. The CDR3 region is CASSLELLAGPYNEQFF. Written as DNA, the CDR3 is TGTGCCAGCAGCTTGGAACTACTAGCGGGACCTTACAATGAGCAGTTCTTC.

This clone was picked up one time. This chain uses TRBV27 with TRBJ2-2; D may be TRBD1 (6 bases). The germline CDR1 and CDR2 sequences are MNHEY and SMNVEV (reference sequence). V was shortened by 4 bases and J by 4 bases, with 10 bases between the two germline ends. CDR3 length: 14 amino acids. CDR3 residues: CASSYTGSTGELFF. The CDR3 bases are TGTGCCAGCAGTTACACAGGGTCCACCGGGGAGCTGTTTTTT.

The chain recombines TRBV4-1 with TRBJ2-7; 12 bases fit TRBD2. From germline, CDR1 is MGHRA and CDR2 YSYEKL. V trimming: 4 bases; J trimming: 2 bases; junction bases outside the gene matches: 3. The CDR3 runs 15 residues. The CDR3 here is CASSPRLAGAYEQYF. The CDR3 DNA sequence: TGCGCCAGCAGCCCTAGACTAGCGGGGGCCTACGAGCAGTACTTC.

This chain joins TRBV5-6 and TRBJ1-5; 7 nucleotides match TRBD1. Trimming took 4 bases from V and 0 from J; bases not matched to a gene: 1. The germline gives CDR1 SGHDT, CDR2 YYEEEE. This CDR3 has 14 amino acids. Written as DNA, the CDR3 is TGTGCCAGCAGCCGGACAGGTAGCAATCAGCCCCAGCATTTT. It is translated as CASSRTGSNQPQHF.

The chain is built from TRBV10-3 and TRBJ2-7; possible D gene TRBD2, 6 bases. The V end was cut by 4 bases, the J end by 7 bases, with 11 bases between. This CDR3 is 12 amino acids long. Germline CDR1 reads ENHRY; CDR2 reads SYGVKD. CDR3 coding DNA: TGTGCCATCAGTGGGGACTCAAGAGAGCAGTACTTC. It is translated as CAISGDSREQYF.

This clone is a singleton in its sample. The chain carries TRBV4-3 and TRBJ1-1; unclear D gene. This CDR3 is built from 13 residues. V was clipped by 1 base and J by 1 base, with 4 bases between them. Looked up from germline, CDR1 is LGHNA and CDR2 is YSLEER. The CDR3 reads CASSQARNTEAFF. CDR3 nucleotide sequence: TGCGCCAGCAGCCAAGCCAGGAACACTGAAGCTTTCTTT.

V is TRBV6-4 and J is TRBJ2-3, with 11 nucleotides matching TRBD2. The CDR3 totals 16 residues. The junction had 2 bases not matched to a gene; V was cut back by 0 bases and J by 3 bases. Germline V gene data show CDR1 as MRHNA and CDR2 as SNTAGT. For the CDR3, the DNA is TGTGCCAGCAGTGACTCTAGCGGGGGGGCGACAGATACGCAGTATTTT. Translating gives CASSDSSGGATDTQYF.

V and J are TRBV5-6 and TRBJ1-5; maybe TRBD1 (5 bases). There are 15 residues in the CDR3. From germline, CDR1 is SGHDT and CDR2 YYEEEE. V lost 4 bases and J 3 bases, leaving 14 bases between the germline ends. CDR3 amino acids: CASSAWGKNNQPQHF. CDR3 in DNA: TGTGCCAGCAGCGCCTGGGGGAAGAACAATCAGCCCCAGCATTTT.

The chain has TRBV28 and TRBJ1-4; D is unresolved. CDR1 is MDHEN and CDR2 is SYDVKM in the germline V gene. The V end lost 1 base, the J end lost 0 bases, and 3 bases lay between the germline ends. This CDR3 has 14 residues. The CDR3 sequence is CASSLYATNEKLFF. In DNA, the CDR3 is TGTGCCAGCAGTTTATACGCAACTAATGAAAAACTGTTTTTT.

The chain uses TRBV28 and TRBJ2-7, with D uncertain. The V end lost 2 bases, the J end lost 1 base, and 6 bases lay between the germline ends. CDR3 length equals 13 residues. Germline CDR1 is MDHEN and CDR2 is SYDVKM. The CDR3 protein is CASSLGPSYEQYF. CDR3 in DNA: TGTGCCAGCAGTTTAGGTCCGTCCTACGAGCAGTACTTC.

The rearrangement uses TRBV28 and TRBJ1-2, with 9 bases matching TRBD1. This CDR3 is built from 19 residues. J lost 4 bases, V lost 5 bases, and 20 bases had no gene match. The germline V gene encodes CDR1 MDHEN and CDR2 SYDVKM. The CDR3 loop reads CASSAPTKSHRGQAYGYTF. The DNA of the CDR3 is TGTGCCAGCAGTGCTCCCACGAAATCCCACAGGGGGCAAGCCTATGGCTACACCTTC.

The chain joins TRBV9 to TRBJ1-3; D remains ambiguous. Germline CDR1 and CDR2: SGDLS and YYNGEE. Between the trimmed V and J ends, which lost 0 bases and 3 bases, there was a span of 10 bases. The CDR3 is 15 amino acids. CDR3 residues: CASSVAPGHGNTIYF. As DNA, the CDR3 is TGTGCCAGCAGCGTAGCCCCAGGTCATGGAAACACCATATATTTT.

This clone appeared a few times. The V and J genes are TRBV2 and TRBJ2-7; 10 nucleotides match TRBD1. J was trimmed by 3 bases and V by 7 bases; bases with no gene match: 6. This CDR3 region has 14 residues. Germline V gene sequence: CDR1 SNHLY, CDR2 FYNNEI. CDR3 bases: TGTGCCAGCATCCCGACAGGGGGCGTCTACGAGCAGTACTTC. Its translation is CASIPTGGVYEQYF.

This clone appeared a single time. The chain carries TRBV9 and TRBJ2-7; D possibly matches TRBD1 or TRBD2 (7 bases each). CDR1 and CDR2 (germline): SGDLS, YYNGEE. The CDR3 has 15 amino acids. V shed 4 bases and J shed 2 bases, with 16 bases lying between them. As DNA, the CDR3 is TGTGCCAGCAGCTCAGGGGGGGGGCAAACCTACGAGCAGTACTTC. Its protein product is CASSSGGGQTYEQYF.

The chain is built from TRBV20-1 and TRBJ1-1, with D unresolved. CDR3 size: 11 residues. From germline, CDR1 is DFQATT and CDR2 SNEGSKA (reference sequence). Trimming took 3 bases from V and 11 from J, leaving 13 bases between them. In nucleotides, the CDR3 is TGCAGTGCTAGGAATTCGGGGTGGGCTTTCTTT. Residues: CSARNSGWAFF.

The chain recombines TRBV27 with TRBJ1-2; D not resolved. Trimming pared 2 bases from V and 5 bases from J, leaving 15 bases between. The germline V gene has CDR1 MNHEY and CDR2 SMNVEV (reference sequence). This CDR3 comprises 15 residues. This CDR3 reads CASSLTQTWTYGYTF. CDR3 nucleotides: TGTGCCAGCAGTTTAACTCAGACGTGGACTTATGGCTACACCTTC.

The V gene is TRBV27, the J gene TRBJ2-7; tentatively, D is TRBD1 (5 bases). Trimming left V 2 bases short and J 4 bases short, with 12 bases between. Germline CDR1 and CDR2: MNHEY and SMNVEV (reference sequence). This CDR3 is 14 amino acids long. The CDR3 sequence: CASSLPPYRYEQYF. CDR3 nucleotide sequence: TGTGCCAGCAGTTTACCCCCTTACAGGTACGAGCAGTACTTC.

In its sample, this clone was seen a few times. V and J are TRBV10-3 and TRBJ2-5, with 10 bases aligning to TRBD1. The CDR3 is 15 residues long. The J segment lost 5 bases and the V segment lost 6 bases, leaving 9 bases of the junction unmatched. Germline V gene lookup returns CDR1 ENHRY and CDR2 SYGVKD. The CDR3 bases are TGTGCCATCAGCCCGTTGACAGGGGGCGGCGAGACCCAGTACTTC. It specifies CAISPLTGGGETQYF.

The CDR3 here is CASSSTTTLRGEQYF. The CDR3 bases are TGTGCCAGCAGCTCAACCACCACTTTGAGGGGAGAGCAGTACTTC. The J gene is TRBJ2-7, the V gene TRBV7-8, with D perhaps matching TRBD1 or TRBD2 (5 bases each). The CDR3 is 15 residues long. Between the trimmed V and J ends, which lost 4 bases and 7 bases, there was a span of 20 bases. Germline values: CDR1 SGHVS, CDR2 FQNEAQ. Looking up the rest from reference TRBV7-8 and TRBJ2-7 gives the full variable domain: GAGVSQSPRYKVAKRGQDVALRCDPISGHVSLFWYQQALGQGPEFLTYFQNEAQLDKSGLPSDRFFAERPEGSVSTLKIQRTQQEDSAVYLCASSSTTTLRGEQYFGPGTRLTVT.

This chain links TRBV2 with TRBJ1-4; TRBD1 is a possible D gene (5 bases). Looked up from germline, CDR1 is SNHLY and CDR2 is FYNNEI. This CDR3 spans 15 amino acids. Trimming stripped 6 bases from V and 7 bases from J, with 18 bases between. Here the CDR3 DNA reads TGTGCCAGCAGCGCCCTAGGGGCTCGGAGTGAAAAACTGTTTTTT. This translates into CASSALGARSEKLFF.